This TCR beta chain was recovered during a study of blood T cell repertoires in COVID-19 (dated by TCRdb to about 2020). With respect to the entire study: Collaborator samples came from the United States, Italy and Spain and covered acute and convalescent phases of COVID-19. Nearly every sample came with metadata listing a de-identified subject ID, COVID-19 status, age in years and sex. The repertoires were released in a freely available public database intended as a resource for research on the immune response to SARS-CoV-2. The samples were drawn from the first 160 participants of the ongoing ImmuneRACE study and from roughly 1,300 subjects provided by 6 global collaborators. Where available, HLA class I and class II types were obtained from metadata supplied by the sample provider rather than from assay-based typing. The material from the prospective study consisted of cDNA or gDNA derived from T cells, B-cell-depleted T cells, or PBMCs. The dataset comprised deeply sampled blood TCRbeta repertoires from subjects exposed to, actively infected with, or recovered from COVID-19.

With respect to this clone: Its binding antigen is unknown. No much larger clone is present one base from it, and per-base qualities are unavailable.

The trim is 1 base for V and 8 bases for J, with a gap of 11 bases between the germline ends. CDR1 and CDR2 were assigned from the germline V gene (reference sequence) as LGHDT and YNNKEL. The CDR3 covers 14 residues, taking in both the cysteine and the phenylalanine. This entry keeps only the CDR3 DNA: 42 bases, framed from base 1. Broad study findings and their caveats: The quantity of clinical and demographic metadata differed by source and by participant and was supplied without curation.

TCRbeta CDR3 regions were amplified from genomic DNA using the immunoSEQ Assay, a bias-controlled multiplex PCR. In the original analysis: The number of nucleated cells in each sample was estimated from the amplification of reference gene primers within the assay. To quantify the absolute abundance of each unique TCRbeta CDR3 rearrangement, sequence reads were collapsed and filtered. For each sample, productive Simpson clonality was calculated as the square root of Simpson's diversity index over productive rearrangements. TCRdb stores this immuneACCESS table with in-frame sequences only. Part of the clones is absent; in the studies checked, under half of the shortfall reflects unresolved V genes, and no reason is known for the rest. V and J calls and clone size follow that table, whereas D and trimming were derived from the DNA. The sample includes about 160,000 clones, with 81% observed a single time. Roughly 11% of the sample rests with the top ten.

Each collaborating institution followed its own protocols to collect whole blood in K2EDTA tubes. For TCRbeta analysis, collaborator samples were shipped as frozen whole blood, as isolated PBMCs, or as DNA extracted from either sample type. The chain is encoded by TRBV3-1 (or the pseudogene TRBV3-2) joined to TRBJ1-4; TRBD1 could be the D gene, as 5 bases match. Sequencing was carried out using peripheral blood. This receptor was taken from a man between 60 and 70 years old with active or convalescent COVID-19. The CDR3 reads as follows: CASSQGREGEKLFF. In nucleotide form, the sequence is TGTGCCAGCAGCCAAGGCAGGGAGGGGGAAAAACTGTTTTTT.